This T cell receptor (beta chain) was found in a study of control samples from healthy donors and cancer patients. The germline V gene encodes CDR1 SNHLY and CDR2 FYNNEI. With 4 bases clipped from V and 3 bases from J, the junction kept 2 bases outside the gene matches. The CDR3 contains 14 residues. TCRdb's copy holds only in-frame clones and misses some; the assay was immunoSEQ multiplex PCR. The sample holds some 150,000 clones, approximately 91% seen once. The chain links TRBV2 to TRBJ2-1; 8 nucleotides agree with TRBD2. The sequence was collected from a man in his thirties or forties in good health. The specimen sequenced was blood. The CDR3 spells CASSGAGDYNEQFF. The CDR3 DNA follows: TGTGCCAGCAGTGGAGCGGGGGACTACAATGAGCAGTTCTTC. Based on the CDR3 plus reference TRBV2 and TRBJ2-1, the full variable domain is EPEVTQTPSHQVTQMGQEVILRCVPISNHLYFYWYRQILGQKVEFLVSFYNNEISEKSEIFDDQFSVERPDGSNFTLKIRSTKLEDSAMYFCASSGAGDYNEQFFGPGTRLTVL.